Listed below are T cell receptor beta chains from one sample, sequenced in a study of early T cells in non-severe SARS-CoV-2 infection. In TCRdb, the 5' RACE reads were re-called with MiXCR into one record per CDR3 protein. This table holds tens of thousands of distinct CDR3 sequences, roughly 16% found once. The source material was whole blood. These receptors were collected from an adult who was a healthcare worker with PCR-confirmed SARS-CoV-2 infection or an uninfected control (not recorded which). Both conserved end residues are part of each CDR3. The D gene is left open where the match is weak. A row's size may be missing; if present it is once, few, many or a size class.

clone size	D gene	V gene	J gene	CDR3 protein	CDR3 DNA
many	TRBD1	TRBV29-1	TRBJ2-3	CSARTGVADTQYF	TGCAGCGCTAGGACAGGAGTCGCAGATACGCAGTATTTT
few	-	TRBV7-9	TRBJ2-1	CASSLVSGMGYNEQFF	TGTGCCAGCAGCTTAGTTTCTGGGATGGGCTACAATGAGCAGTTCTTC
-	TRBD1	TRBV3-1	TRBJ1-4	CASSGQAVNEKLFF	TGTGCCAGCAGCGGACAGGCAGTTAATGAAAAACTGTTTTTT
many	TRBD1	TRBV4-1	TRBJ2-7	CASSQARTGDREQYF	TGCGCCAGCAGCCAAGCTCGGACAGGGGACCGCGAGCAGTACTTC
few	-	TRBV7-2	TRBJ2-7	CASSGQGRGYEQYF	TGTGCCAGCAGCGGCCAGGGGAGAGGGTACGAGCAGTACTTC
many	-	TRBV7-6	TRBJ2-5	CASLGETQYF	TGTGCCAGCCTGGGGGAGACCCAGTACTTC
few	-	TRBV7-3	TRBJ1-5	CASSSSGQPQHF	TGTGCCAGCAGCTCCTCGGGTCAGCCCCAGCATTTT
-	-	TRBV6-2/TRBV6-3	TRBJ1-1	CASSYPHRTANTEAFF	TGTGCCAGCAGTTACCCTCATAGGACAGCCAACACTGAAGCTTTCTTT
-	-	TRBV2	TRBJ2-3	CASSESDTQYF	TGTGCCAGCAGTGAGTCAGATACGCAGTATTTT
-	-	TRBV6-1	TRBJ1-1	CASTRPEGRLNTEAFF	TGTGCCAGCACCCGACCCGAGGGGCGGCTGAACACTGAAGCTTTCTTT
-	TRBD1	TRBV7-6	TRBJ2-5	CASSLGPGQQETQYF	TGTGCCAGCAGCTTAGGTCCGGGACAGCAAGAGACCCAGTACTTC
few	TRBD1	TRBV5-1	TRBJ2-7	CASSSGQRALDEQYF	TGCGCCAGCAGCTCGGGACAGAGGGCTCTGGACGAGCAGTACTTC
-	-	TRBV5-1	TRBJ2-3	CASRTGGLLTDTQYF	TGCGCCAGCCGGACCGGGGGGCTTTTAACAGATACGCAGTATTTT
-	-	TRBV27	TRBJ2-3	CASSFSLSWDTQYF	TGTGCCAGCAGTTTTTCCCTAAGTTGGGATACGCAGTATTTT
many	-	TRBV19	TRBJ2-5	CASSIASGQETQYF	TGTGCCAGTAGTATAGCGAGTGGACAAGAGACCCAGTACTTC
many	-	TRBV4-2	TRBJ2-3	CASSQDYRQDLSTDTQYF	TGTGCCAGCAGCCAAGATTACAGACAGGACCTAAGCACAGATACGCAGTATTTT
few	TRBD1	TRBV5-5	TRBJ1-2	CASSSGQGAGVGYGYTF	TGTGCCAGCAGCTCCGGACAGGGGGCAGGCGTAGGATATGGCTACACCTTC
many	TRBD1	TRBV27	TRBJ1-5	CASSLTPDRVVGVNQPQHF	TGTGCCAGCAGTTTAACCCCTGACAGGGTCGTTGGGGTGAATCAGCCCCAGCATTTT
-	TRBD1	TRBV6-7	TRBJ1-5	CASSPLQGVRQPQHF	TGTGCCAGCAGTCCTCTACAGGGGGTGAGGCAGCCCCAGCATTTT
-	TRBD1	TRBV20-1	TRBJ2-5	CSAQPKSRGRETQYF	TGCAGTGCTCAACCCAAAAGCAGGGGGCGAGAGACCCAGTACTTC
few	-	TRBV6-2/TRBV6-3	TRBJ2-1	CASSRGYEQFF	TGTGCCAGCAGTAGGGGCTATGAGCAGTTCTTC
-	TRBD1	TRBV6-6	TRBJ1-1	CASSSAPGQLSTEAFF	TGTGCCAGCAGCTCCGCCCCGGGACAGCTAAGCACTGAAGCTTTCTTT
few	-	TRBV9	TRBJ2-1	CASSVEAVFDEQFF	TGTGCCAGCAGCGTGGAAGCGGTTTTTGATGAGCAGTTCTTC
-	TRBD2	TRBV5-1	TRBJ2-3	CASSETVRLAGSSTDTQYF	TGCGCCAGCAGCGAAACCGTCCGACTAGCGGGGAGTAGCACAGATACGCAGTATTTT
-	-	TRBV7-2	TRBJ2-7	CASSPKPGTISYEQYF	TGTGCCAGCAGCCCTAAACCCGGGACCATCTCCTACGAGCAGTACTTC
many	-	TRBV5-1	TRBJ2-3	CASSLVRHYTDTQYF	TGCGCCAGCAGCTTGGTTCGGCATTACACAGATACGCAGTATTTT
few	TRBD1	TRBV11-2	TRBJ2-1	CASSPRQGRAYNEQFF	TGTGCCAGCAGCCCGAGACAGGGCAGGGCCTACAATGAGCAGTTCTTC
-	TRBD2	TRBV4-3	TRBJ2-1	CASSQYGTSGSHEQFF	TGCGCCAGCAGCCAGTACGGGACTAGCGGGAGCCATGAGCAGTTCTTC
few	TRBD1	TRBV5-1	TRBJ2-7	CASTLGQGVDEQYF	TGCGCCAGCACCTTGGGACAGGGGGTCGACGAGCAGTACTTC
many	TRBD2	TRBV20-1	TRBJ2-1	CSAPLGLAGINEQFF	TGCAGTGCTCCCTTAGGACTAGCGGGGATCAATGAGCAGTTCTTC
-	-	TRBV28	TRBJ2-2	CASSLPGTNTGELFF	TGTGCCAGCAGTTTACCGGGGACGAACACCGGGGAGCTGTTTTTT
few	TRBD1	TRBV5-1	TRBJ2-5	CASRKDRGEETQYF	TGCGCCAGCAGAAAGGACAGGGGGGAAGAGACCCAGTACTTC
-	-	TRBV12-3/TRBV12-4	TRBJ1-5	CASSSSSGKGNQPQHF	TGTGCCAGCAGTTCCTCATCAGGGAAAGGCAATCAGCCCCAGCATTTT
-	-	TRBV20-1	TRBJ2-5	CSAPAWGSETQYF	TGCAGTGCACCTGCTTGGGGTTCCGAGACCCAGTACTTC
-	-	TRBV5-4	TRBJ1-3	CASSLRGGLSGNTIYF	TGTGCCAGCAGCTTGAGGGGGGGCCTCTCTGGAAACACCATATATTTT
-	TRBD1	TRBV27	TRBJ1-2	CASSMAGQGVDGYTF	TGTGCCAGCAGTATGGCGGGACAGGGGGTGGATGGCTACACCTTC
many	-	TRBV29-1	TRBJ2-1	CSVVGRTAGEQFF	TGCAGCGTCGTAGGACGTACCGCTGGGGAGCAGTTCTTC
few	TRBD1	TRBV7-9	TRBJ2-1	CASNRTGTGVYEQFF	TGTGCCAGCAACAGGACCGGGACAGGGGTCTATGAGCAGTTCTTC
many	TRBD1	TRBV4-1	TRBJ1-5	CASSLGQGDQPQHF	TGCGCCAGCAGCCTGGGACAGGGGGATCAGCCCCAGCATTTT
few	-	TRBV27	TRBJ2-5	CASSSSRETQYF	TGTGCCAGCAGTTCCTCCAGGGAGACCCAGTACTTC
few	TRBD1	TRBV12-3/TRBV12-4	TRBJ1-2	CASSPQGVINGYTF	TGTGCCAGCAGCCCACAGGGGGTAATAAATGGCTACACCTTC
many	-	TRBV7-2	TRBJ2-5	CASSFTGRETQYF	TGTGCCAGCAGCTTCACGGGGCGGGAGACCCAGTACTTC
few	-	TRBV13	TRBJ1-4	CASSPGTRDEKLFF	TGTGCCAGCAGCCCTGGGACCCGGGATGAAAAACTGTTTTTT
many	-	TRBV5-1	TRBJ2-3	CASSLTGADTQYF	TGCGCCAGCAGCTTGACGGGAGCAGATACGCAGTATTTT
few	TRBD1	TRBV28	TRBJ1-5	CASSLALLTGGNQPQHF	TGTGCCAGCAGTTTAGCCCTATTAACAGGGGGCAATCAGCCCCAGCATTTT
few	-	TRBV23-1	TRBJ2-3	CASSHFSTDTQYF	TGCGCCAGCAGTCATTTCAGCACAGATACGCAGTATTTT
few	-	TRBV20-1	TRBJ1-2	CSAGANRYGYTF	TGCAGTGCTGGCGCGAACCGCTATGGCTACACCTTC
-	TRBD1	TRBV20-1	TRBJ2-1	CSARGTGYYNEQFF	TGCAGTGCTAGAGGGACAGGATATTACAATGAGCAGTTCTTC
many	-	TRBV20-1	TRBJ1-4	CSARDLAKGGEKLFF	TGCAGTGCTAGAGATCTCGCGAAGGGAGGAGAAAAACTGTTTTTT
many	-	TRBV11-2	TRBJ2-1	CASSSVGGQFF	TGTGCCAGCAGCTCGGTAGGAGGGCAGTTCTTC
-	-	TRBV19	TRBJ1-2	CASTPGERVSALRSGYTF	TGTGCCAGTACTCCCGGTGAGCGAGTGTCGGCCCTACGATCTGGCTACACCTTC
-	-	TRBV19	TRBJ2-2	CASSIGQGGRPNTGELFF	TGTGCCAGTAGTATCGGCCAGGGCGGTAGACCGAACACCGGGGAGCTGTTTTTT
many	-	TRBV5-6	TRBJ2-1	CASSSPRRIYNEQFF	TGTGCCAGCAGCTCCCCGAGGCGAATCTACAATGAGCAGTTCTTC
-	-	TRBV4-3	TRBJ2-7	CASSQKTGNSYEQYF	TGCGCCAGCAGCCAAAAAACAGGGAACTCCTACGAGCAGTACTTC
-	-	TRBV4-3	TRBJ2-3	CASSQDVVQRKTDTQYF	TGCGCCAGCAGCCAAGACGTCGTCCAGAGGAAAACAGATACGCAGTATTTT
-	-	TRBV2	TRBJ2-7	CASSPRGASMGYEQYF	TGTGCCAGCAGTCCCCGGGGGGCCTCGATGGGATACGAGCAGTACTTC
-	-	TRBV2	TRBJ2-1	CASRGLSSYNEQFF	TGTGCCAGCAGAGGACTAAGCTCCTACAATGAGCAGTTCTTC
-	TRBD2	TRBV14	TRBJ2-7	CASSHTSGGAFEQYF	TGTGCCAGCAGCCATACTAGCGGGGGGGCATTCGAGCAGTACTTC
-	TRBD1	TRBV19	TRBJ2-7	CATGGQGSSYEQYF	TGTGCCACCGGGGGACAGGGGAGCTCCTACGAGCAGTACTTC